This TCR beta chain was identified in a study of T-cell memory formation after mild COVID-19. Broader study findings: CD4+ contracting clones were mainly CM and EM; CD8+ ones, EMRA.

This clonotype has only a few counts. Its cognate antigen is unknown. One entry per CDR3 protein, called by TCRdb with MiXCR from the 5' RACE reads. Of about 90,000 distinct CDR3 sequences in the sample, 10% to 15% were seen once. This receptor was obtained from an adult woman who had mild COVID-19 (a few samples of this study predate the infection). Cell type and time point are not known. Source material: PBMCs or a T cell subset sorted from them (not recorded which).

The CDR3 is CASSSGERNEKLFF. DNA for the CDR3: TGCGCCAGCAGTTCAGGGGAAAGGAATGAAAAACTGTTTTTT. The chain employs TRBV5-1 and TRBJ1-4, with D maybe TRBD1 (6 bases). The CDR3 covers 14 residues. V lost 5 bases to trimming and J lost 5 bases, with 13 bases between them. Germline lookup yields CDR1 SGHRS and CDR2 YFSETQ. Looking up the rest from reference TRBV5-1 and TRBJ1-4 gives the full variable domain: KAGVTQTPRYLIKTRGQQVTLSCSPISGHRSVSWYQQTPGQGLQFLFEYFSETQRNKGNFPGRFSGRQFSNSRSEMNVSTLELGDSALYLCASSSGERNEKLFFGSGTQLSVL.